The 4 T cell receptor beta chains given below trace back to one sample, sequenced in a study of OX40 agonist ivuxolimab in advanced cancers. Produced via immunoSEQ multiplex PCR; TCRdb's table is partial and in-frame only. This table has about 82,000 clones, approximately 85% appearing once. This specimen consisted of CD4+ or CD8+ T cells sorted from blood, obtained in a trial of the OX40 agonist ivuxolimab. These receptor sequences come from an adult with an advanced solid tumor such as melanoma, head and neck, liver or kidney cancer.

This sequence joins TRBV2 and TRBJ1-2, with 9 nucleotides matching TRBD1. V trimming: 6 bases; J trimming: 6 bases; junction bases outside the gene matches: 2. Germline V gene data show CDR1 as SNHLY and CDR2 as FYNNEI. The CDR3 is made up of 12 amino acids. The CDR3 nucleotides are TGTGCCAGCAGGAGGACAGGGGATGGCTACACCTTC. As protein: CASRRTGDGYTF.

The chain carries TRBV9 and TRBJ1-2, with D perhaps TRBD1 (6 bases). Trimming stripped 0 bases from V and 6 bases from J, with 15 bases between. In germline, CDR1 is SGDLS, CDR2 YYNGEE. This CDR3 has 15 residues. CDR3 protein: CASSVEVGARDGYTF. For the CDR3, the DNA is TGTGCCAGCAGCGTAGAGGTGGGGGCGCGTGATGGCTACACCTTC.

Only one count was recorded for this clone. The gene calls are TRBV6-1 and TRBJ1-6, with a tentative D call TRBD1 (5 bases). The CDR3 loop spans 14 amino acids. Germline CDR1 MNHNS, CDR2 SASEGT. The V end was cut by 8 bases, the J end by 7 bases, with 15 bases between. CDR3 sequence: CASAGTERNSPLHF. The CDR3 nucleotides are TGTGCCAGCGCCGGGACGGAAAGAAATTCACCCCTCCACTTT.

The chain couples TRBV10-1 to TRBJ1-2; 10 nucleotides agree with TRBD1. Losses at the gene ends were 5 bases for V and 7 bases for J; bases not matched to a gene: 7. The CDR3 runs 14 residues. Germline V gene sequence: CDR1 WNHNN, CDR2 SYGVQD (reference sequence). The CDR3 DNA follows: TGCGCCAGCAGTTGGGACAGGGGTAGCGTTGGCTACACCTTC. This gives the protein CASSWDRGSVGYTF.